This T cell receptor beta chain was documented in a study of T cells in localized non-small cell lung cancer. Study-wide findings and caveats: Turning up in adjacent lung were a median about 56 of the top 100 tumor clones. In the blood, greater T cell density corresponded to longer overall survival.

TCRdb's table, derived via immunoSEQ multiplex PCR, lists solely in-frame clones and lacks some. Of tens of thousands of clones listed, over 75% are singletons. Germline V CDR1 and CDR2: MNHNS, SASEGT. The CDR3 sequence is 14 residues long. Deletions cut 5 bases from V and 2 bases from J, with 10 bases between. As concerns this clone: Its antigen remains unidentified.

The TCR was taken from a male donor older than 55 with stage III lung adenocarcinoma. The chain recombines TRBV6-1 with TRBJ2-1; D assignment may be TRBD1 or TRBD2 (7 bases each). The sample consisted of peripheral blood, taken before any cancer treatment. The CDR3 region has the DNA TGTGCCAGCAGTCCAGGGGGGGCCTACAATGAGCAGTTCTTC. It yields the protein CASSPGGAYNEQFF.